This T cell receptor (beta chain) is from a study of long-term antiretroviral therapy in people with HIV. This clone was counted between two and nine times. Its antigen is currently unknown. Whole-study results and caveats: Within the repertoire, clones expanded before ART were dominant at all time points. From about 2003 to 2017, blood was obtained, possibly while participants received older ART regimens.

The run of the v3.0 immunoSEQ assay was at survey level. Using immunoSEQ multiplex PCR, the repertoire was profiled, and TCRdb retains in-frame clones only, with some absent. The sample has roughly 20,000 clones, around 81% seen once. This clonotype was sampled from a young man with HIV. The sequenced sample was unsorted PBMCs, obtained 1.5 years after starting antiretroviral therapy.

The CDR3 DNA sequence: TGTGCCAGCAGTGGGGCCGGGCGCGGGGGGGCCGGCACAGATACGCAGTATTTT. It encodes CASSGAGRGGAGTDTQYF. This rearrangement joins TRBV6-1 to TRBJ2-3; 9 bases are shared with TRBD2. Germline values: CDR1 MNHNS, CDR2 SASEGT. The CDR3 runs 18 residues. The junction had 12 bases not matched to a gene; V was cut back by 4 bases and J by 1 base.